The source of this T cell receptor (beta chain) is a study of vaccination effects on CD4 cells after COVID-19. Antigen-specific CD4+ T cells expanded by the ViraFEST assay with viral peptide pools were then sequenced. Researchers isolated CD4+ T cells once approximately eleven days of culture had elapsed. The study found no prior SARS-CoV-2 infection in the vaccine recipients, who tested negative for nucleocapsid antibodies. Repertoires were generated with immunoSEQ multiplex PCR, while TCRdb's copy carries only in-frame clones and drops some. This sample has approximately 44,000 clones; around 70% occur once, and the top ten carry roughly 26%. In the case of this clone: The target antigen is unknown.

The CDR3 extends over 15 amino acids. Germline V CDR1 and CDR2: SGDLS, YYNGEE. Germline trimming cut 2 bases from V and 4 bases from J; bases unmatched to any gene: 6. General study points: Late after vaccination, infection- and vaccine-induced clones showed marked clonal contraction.

Here the sequenced sample was CD4+ T cells from PBMCs cultured with HCoV-OC43 spike peptides, taken before COVID-19 vaccination. Subset meaning: HCoV-OC43 spike overlapping peptide pool stimulation. This clonotype was obtained from a human donor who received a COVID-19 vaccine. The chain has TRBV9 and TRBJ1-3, with 7 bases identical to TRBD1. Written as DNA, the CDR3 is TGTGCCAGCAGCGTCGAGGGGGCGAGAGGAAACACCATATATTTT. It encodes CASSVEGARGNTIYF. The whole variable domain, filled in from reference TRBV9 and TRBJ1-3, reads DSGVTQTPKHLITATGQRVTLRCSPRSGDLSVYWYQQSLDQGLQFLIQYYNGEERAKGNILERFSAQQFPDLHSELNLSSLELGDSALYFCASSVEGARGNTIYFGEGSWLTVV.